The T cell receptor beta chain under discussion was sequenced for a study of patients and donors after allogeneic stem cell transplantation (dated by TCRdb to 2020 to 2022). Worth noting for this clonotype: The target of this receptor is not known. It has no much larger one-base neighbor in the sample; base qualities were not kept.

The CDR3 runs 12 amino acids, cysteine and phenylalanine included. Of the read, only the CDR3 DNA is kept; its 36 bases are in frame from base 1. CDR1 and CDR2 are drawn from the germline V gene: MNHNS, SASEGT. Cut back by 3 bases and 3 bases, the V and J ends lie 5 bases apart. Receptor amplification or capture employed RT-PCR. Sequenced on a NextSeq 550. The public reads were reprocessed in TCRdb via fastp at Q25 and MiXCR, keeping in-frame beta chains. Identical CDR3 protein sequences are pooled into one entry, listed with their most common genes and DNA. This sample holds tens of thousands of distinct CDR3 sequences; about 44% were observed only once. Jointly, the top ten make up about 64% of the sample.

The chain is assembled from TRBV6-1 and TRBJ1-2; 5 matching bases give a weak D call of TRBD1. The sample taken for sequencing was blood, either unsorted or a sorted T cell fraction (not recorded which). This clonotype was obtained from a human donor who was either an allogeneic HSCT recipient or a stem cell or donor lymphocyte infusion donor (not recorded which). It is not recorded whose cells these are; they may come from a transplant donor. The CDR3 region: CASSEGDYGYTF. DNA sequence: TGTGCCAGCAGTGAGGGGGACTATGGCTACACCTTC.